Below, 30 T cell receptor beta chains from the same sample are listed, as sequenced in a study of T cell repertoires in cytomegalovirus infection. Using its own MiXCR run on the reads, TCRdb lists one record per CDR3 protein. Found here are roughly 730,000 distinct CDR3 sequences, approximately 33% of them singletons; the top ten hold over 15%. Antigens of these TCRs are unknown. The sequenced sample was cultured PBMCs, obtained from culture after CMV antigen stimulation. All receptors come from a human donor in good health (CMV status not recorded). Some clones in this sample may be carry-over from other donors' samples.

This rearrangement joins TRBV27 to TRBJ1-4; 10 bases agree with TRBD1. The ends lost 4 bases at V and 4 bases at J; junction bases unmatched: 12. Germline CDR1 MNHEY, CDR2 SMNVEV (reference sequence). The CDR3 runs to 18 residues. For the CDR3, the DNA is TGTGCCAGCAGTTCAACCGGGACAGGGGAGTTTGGTAATGAAAAACTGTTTTTT. Translating gives CASSSTGTGEFGNEKLFF.

J is TRBJ1-5 and V is TRBV2; TRBD1 aligns across 8 bases. The ends lost 5 bases at V and 7 bases at J; junction bases unmatched: 7. The CDR3 has 14 amino acids. CDR1 is SNHLY and CDR2 is FYNNEI in the germline V gene. CDR3 residues: CASSPQGAEQPQHF. In DNA form, the CDR3 reads TGTGCCAGCAGTCCCCAGGGGGCAGAGCAGCCCCAGCATTTT.

This clonotype appeared once. This chain links TRBV2 with TRBJ2-2; no definite D call. Germline CDR1 and CDR2: SNHLY and FYNNEI. Deletions cut 5 bases from V and 5 bases from J, with 21 bases between. The CDR3 contains 17 residues. CDR3 DNA: TGTGCCAGCAGTACGTTTGGCCACCTCGTTGCAACCGGGGAGCTGTTTTTT. Encoded protein: CASSTFGHLVATGELFF.

This chain uses TRBV6-2 or TRBV6-3 with TRBJ2-1; the match to TRBD2 covers 7 bases. The germline V gene encodes CDR1 MNHEY and CDR2 SVGEGT. The CDR3 sequence is 14 residues long. Unmatched junction bases numbered 10, after V lost 6 bases and J lost 8 bases. CDR3 in DNA: TGTGCCAGCAGCCCTATGACTAGCTTCTATGAGCAGTTCTTC. This encodes CASSPMTSFYEQFF.

The V gene is TRBV7-6, the J gene TRBJ1-2; possible D gene TRBD1, 6 bases. CDR3 length equals 15 residues. The germline CDR1 and CDR2 sequences are SGHVS and FNYEAQ. With 3 bases removed from V and 7 bases from J, the gap between germline ends came to 18 bases. CDR3 sequence: CASSFGGRRRSGYTF. CDR3 sequence (DNA): TGTGCCAGCAGCTTCGGGGGCCGCCGTAGGAGTGGCTACACCTTC.

This clonotype came up a few times. CDR3 region: CASSPRPGQGISGYTF. The CDR3, as DNA: TGTGCCAGCAGCCCACGACCGGGACAGGGGATTTCAGGCTACACCTTC. The chain employs TRBV7-2 and TRBJ1-2; 10 bases line up with TRBD1. Germline V gene data show CDR1 as SGHTA and CDR2 as FQGNSA. Losses at the gene ends were 5 bases for V and 8 bases for J; bases not matched to a gene: 14. This CDR3 has 16 amino acids.

This chain uses TRBV19 with TRBJ2-3; D gene uncertain. With 6 bases removed from V and 0 bases from J, the gap between germline ends came to 13 bases. This CDR3 has 15 residues. From germline, CDR1 is LNHDA and CDR2 SQIVND (reference sequence). The DNA of the CDR3 is TGTGCCAGTAGCCAGCTGGGCACTAGCACAGATACGCAGTATTTT. It encodes CASSQLGTSTDTQYF.

This rearrangement joins TRBV20-1 to TRBJ2-3; 13 nucleotides agree with TRBD2. V trimming: 5 bases; J trimming: 2 bases; junction bases outside the gene matches: 4. CDR3 length: 15 amino acids. The V gene's germline CDR1 is DFQATT and CDR2 SNEGSKA (reference sequence). Here the CDR3 DNA reads TGCAGTGCTCATGGACTAGCGGGGGACACAGATACGCAGTATTTT. It translates to CSAHGLAGDTDTQYF.

The chain carries TRBV10-3 and TRBJ1-1; D might be TRBD1 (5 bases). Per germline, CDR1 ENHRY and CDR2 SYGVKD. This CDR3 spans 15 amino acids. V was trimmed by 6 bases and J by 1 base, leaving 15 bases between them. The CDR3 here is CAIRSPGRTNTEAFF. Here the CDR3 DNA reads TGTGCCATCAGGTCTCCAGGGCGGACGAACACTGAAGCTTTCTTT.

This clonotype was picked up many times. V is TRBV7-2 and J is TRBJ2-3, with D possibly matching TRBD1 (5 bases). This CDR3 has 14 residues. CDR1 and CDR2 (germline): SGHTA, FQGNSA. Trimming left V 5 bases short and J 4 bases short, with 13 bases between. CDR3 sequence: CASSTRQISDTQYF. CDR3 coding DNA: TGTGCCAGCAGCACAAGACAGATATCAGATACGCAGTATTTT.

This clonotype was detected only a few times. This chain links TRBV11-2 with TRBJ1-4; D is unclear. The CDR3 has 13 residues. Germline CDR1 reads SGHAT; CDR2 reads FQNNGV. The germline V and J ends were trimmed by 5 bases and 3 bases, with 7 bases remaining between them. Here the CDR3 DNA reads TGTGCCAGCAGCCCTCGGCCTAATGAAAAACTGTTTTTT. Translated, it gives CASSPRPNEKLFF.

This clonotype turned up a few times. The chain combines TRBV7-6 with TRBJ2-1; D call uncertain. Trimming removed 10 bases at V and 7 bases at J, with 20 bases between. From germline, CDR1 is SGHVS and CDR2 FNYEAQ. This CDR3 has 14 amino acids. The CDR3 coding sequence is TGTGCCACAGACCCCCTACGTAGTGGGAATGAGCAGTTCTTC. Encoded protein: CATDPLRSGNEQFF.

The gene calls are TRBV19 and TRBJ1-5, with 7 bases lining up with TRBD1. This CDR3 comprises 15 residues. V lost 6 bases and J lost 8; bases outside the gene matches: 13. Per germline, CDR1 LNHDA and CDR2 SQIVND (reference sequence). The CDR3: CASRPPGGPGEPQHF. The CDR3 nucleotides are TGTGCCAGTAGACCCCCAGGGGGGCCTGGCGAGCCCCAGCATTTT. The full variable domain, its missing parts supplied by reference TRBV19 and TRBJ1-5, is DGGITQSPKYLFRKEGQNVTLSCEQNLNHDAMYWYRQDPGQGLRLIYYSQIVNDFQKGDIAEGYSVSREKKESFPLTVTSAQKNPTAFYLCASRPPGGPGEPQHFGDGTRLSIL.

CDR3 DNA: TGCAGTGCTGGGCGAGGCTCAGATACGCAGTATTTT. This codes for CSAGRGSDTQYF. This chain joins TRBV20-1 and TRBJ2-3; D gene ambiguous. Germline values: CDR1 DFQATT, CDR2 SNEGSKA (reference sequence). Trimming left V 5 bases short and J 4 bases short, with 10 bases between. CDR3 size: 12 residues.

This clonotype turned up a few times. The chain couples TRBV19 to TRBJ2-7; D gene unclear. Germline V gives CDR1 LNHDA, CDR2 SQIVND (reference sequence). Between the trimmed V and J ends, which lost 3 bases and 2 bases, there was a span of 14 bases. The CDR3 is made up of 15 amino acids. The CDR3 protein is CASSISKGFTYEQYF. The CDR3 region has the DNA TGTGCCAGTAGTATTAGTAAAGGGTTCACCTACGAGCAGTACTTC.

This clonotype appeared a few times. The chain employs TRBV12-3 or TRBV12-4 and TRBJ2-7; no firm D call. Trimming pared 5 bases from V and 6 bases from J, leaving 11 bases between. The CDR3 is 12 residues long. CDR3 loop: CASSPNICEQYF. CDR3 coding DNA: TGTGCCAGCAGTCCCAACATCTGCGAGCAGTACTTC.

This chain uses TRBV29-1 with TRBJ2-7; 9 bases are a match to TRBD1. V lost 4 bases and J lost 6; bases outside the gene matches: 4. The germline V gene has CDR1 SQVTM and CDR2 ANQGSEA. This CDR3 is built from 12 residues. CDR3 nucleotides: TGCAGCGTTGGGACAGGGGTAGGCGAGCAGTACTTC. Protein sequence: CSVGTGVGEQYF.

This clonotype has at least ten counts. The rearrangement joins TRBV7-2 to TRBJ2-1; perhaps TRBD2 as D (6 bases). V lost 0 bases to trimming and J lost 4 bases, with 10 bases between them. Germline values: CDR1 SGHTA, CDR2 FQGNSA. The CDR3 has 15 residues. For the CDR3, the DNA is TGTGCCAGCAGCTTAGCGCCCAGCGGGTACAATGAGCAGTTCTTC. Encoded protein: CASSLAPSGYNEQFF.

In its sample, this clonotype was seen many times. V usage is TRBV7-9 and J usage is TRBJ2-3; 11 bases agree with TRBD2. CDR3 size: 16 residues. Trimming removed 4 bases from V and 4 bases from J; junction bases left unmatched: 7. Germline assignment: CDR1 SEHNR and CDR2 FQNEAQ (reference sequence). CDR3 in amino acids: CASSSPTSGNPDTQYF. The DNA for the CDR3 is TGTGCCAGCAGCTCTCCGACTAGCGGGAACCCAGATACGCAGTATTTT.

This clonotype was counted at least ten times. The chain uses TRBV7-6 and TRBJ2-2; D is possibly TRBD1 or TRBD2 (5 bases each). Germline CDR1 SGHVS, CDR2 FNYEAQ. The CDR3 runs 14 residues. Trimming cost V 5 bases and J 6 bases, with 13 bases left between them. CDR3 nucleotides: TGTGCCAGCAGCCAAGCCCGAGGGGCCGGGGAGCTGTTTTTT. It translates to CASSQARGAGELFF.

This clonotype was detected a few times. CDR3 DNA sequence: TGTGCCAGCAGCCAGACTCTAGCGGGGGGAGAGACCCAGTACTTC. Residues: CASSQTLAGGETQYF. The V and J genes are TRBV7-2 and TRBJ2-5, with 11 bases matching TRBD2. J gave up 4 bases and V 5 bases, and 6 bases lay outside the gene matches. The germline gives CDR1 SGHTA, CDR2 FQGNSA. This CDR3 has 15 residues.

The CDR3 coding sequence is TGTGCCAGCAGTGAATTCGGTGTGACCCAGTACTTC. As protein: CASSEFGVTQYF. The chain links TRBV2 to TRBJ2-5; D is ambiguous. Trimming removed 2 bases at V and 7 bases at J, with 8 bases between. Per germline, CDR1 SNHLY and CDR2 FYNNEI. This CDR3 comprises 12 residues.

The chain couples TRBV10-3 to TRBJ2-4; a weak D match, TRBD2 (6 bases). The CDR3 is 16 residues long. Germline loops: CDR1 ENHRY, CDR2 SYGVKD. The V and J ends lost 0 bases and 2 bases respectively, with 11 bases between them. The CDR3 DNA reads as TGTGCCATCAGTGAGTCGGCGGGATCCTCCAAAAACATTCAGTACTTC. It yields the protein CAISESAGSSKNIQYF.

The chain's CDR3 is CASSEAGLNNSPLHF. The CDR3 DNA reads as TGTGCCAGCAGTGAAGCGGGCCTGAATAATTCACCCCTCCACTTT. The V and J genes are TRBV6-1 and TRBJ1-6, with D unclear. Germline CDR1 reads MNHNS; CDR2 reads SASEGT. With 0 bases removed from V and 5 bases from J, the gap between germline ends came to 8 bases. The CDR3 loop spans 15 amino acids.

This clonotype has a handful of counts. This rearrangement joins TRBV6-5 to TRBJ1-6; the D is unclear. V lost 2 bases, J lost 8 bases, and 16 bases lay in between. The CDR3 extends over 16 amino acids. The V gene's germline CDR1 is MNHEY and CDR2 SVGAGI. CDR3 coding DNA: TGTGCCAGCAGTTACCAACGAACGACGGTTTATTCACCCCTCCACTTT. It codes for CASSYQRTTVYSPLHF.

Only a few counts were recorded for this clonotype. The chain has TRBV7-2 and TRBJ2-1, with TRBD2 identical over 9 bases. Germline V gives CDR1 SGHTA, CDR2 FQGNSA. V shed 5 bases, J shed 5 bases, and the junction held 4 bases outside the gene matches. The length of the CDR3 is 14 residues. Here the CDR3 DNA reads TGTGCCAGCAGCCTTAGCGGGAGAAACAATGAGCAGTTCTTC. Residues: CASSLSGRNNEQFF.

The V call is TRBV12-3 or TRBV12-4, the J call TRBJ2-7, with TRBD2 identical over 9 bases. Trimming cost V 6 bases and J 2 bases; bases outside gene matches: 11. The CDR3 sequence is 16 residues long. The CDR3 spells CASSSSAGGNPYEQYF. CDR3 DNA: TGTGCCAGCAGCTCCTCGGCGGGAGGGAATCCCTACGAGCAGTACTTC.

Many counts were recorded for this clonotype. CDR3 coding DNA: TGTGCCAGCAGCTCCCACAGGGGGCTAGTTGAAAAACTGTTTTTT. Translating it yields CASSSHRGLVEKLFF. The chain uses TRBV7-8 and TRBJ1-4; 9 nucleotides align to TRBD1. Germline V gene sequence: CDR1 SGHVS, CDR2 FQNEAQ. CDR3 length: 15 amino acids. Losses at the gene ends were 4 bases for V and 7 bases for J; bases not matched to a gene: 7.

J is TRBJ2-1 and V is TRBV29-1; D possibly corresponds to TRBD1 (5 bases). Trimming cost V 5 bases and J 4 bases, with 12 bases left between them. There are 13 residues in the CDR3. CDR1 and CDR2 from the germline V gene are SQVTM and ANQGSEA. The CDR3, as DNA: TGCAGCGTTCCCAGCAGGGATTACAATGAGCAGTTCTTC. Its translation is CSVPSRDYNEQFF.

This clonotype was observed a handful of times. The chain employs TRBV4-1 and TRBJ1-4; D is uncertain. Germline V gives CDR1 MGHRA, CDR2 YSYEKL. Trimming left V 3 bases short and J 6 bases short, with 17 bases between. This CDR3 contains 16 residues. The CDR3 DNA sequence: TGCGCCAGCAGCCACCCCGTCGGGGAGTATGATGAAAAACTGTTTTTT. It translates to CASSHPVGEYDEKLFF.